These 21 T cell receptor beta chains originate from one sample sequenced in a study of blood T cell repertoires in COVID-19. Using immunoSEQ multiplex PCR, the repertoire was profiled, and TCRdb retains in-frame clones only, with some absent. The sample carries over 250,000 clones, around nine tenths recorded once. The sample taken for sequencing was peripheral blood. These TCRs come from a woman aged 60-70 years with acute or convalescent COVID-19.

V is TRBV7-9 and J is TRBJ1-4; 7 positions agree with TRBD1. The CDR3 extends over 14 amino acids. CDR1 SEHNR and CDR2 FQNEAQ come from the germline V gene (reference sequence). V dropped 5 bases and J dropped 7; count of bases not matched to a gene: 7. The CDR3 coding sequence is TGTGCCAGCAGCATGGACAGGTTTTCTGAAAAACTGTTTTTT. Protein sequence: CASSMDRFSEKLFF.

The CDR3 DNA is TGCGCCAGCCAAGTCGACAGGGGGCTGGACACCATATATTTT. It translates to CASQVDRGLDTIYF. The rearrangement links TRBV10-2 to TRBJ1-3, with TRBD1 matching over 10 bases. This CDR3 spans 14 amino acids. With V trimmed by 8 bases and J by 8 bases, 9 bases remained unmatched. The germline V gene encodes CDR1 WSHSY and CDR2 SAAADI.

V is TRBV7-6 and J is TRBJ1-6; 8 bases line up with TRBD1. V dropped 2 bases and J dropped 8; count of bases not matched to a gene: 5. Germline V CDR1 and CDR2: SGHVS, FNYEAQ. The CDR3 runs 15 residues. CDR3 DNA: TGTGCCAGCAGCTTACGGGCAGGGGGCGATTCACCCCTCCACTTT. As protein: CASSLRAGGDSPLHF. The complete variable domain, with remaining parts taken from reference TRBV7-6 and TRBJ1-6, reads GAGVSQSPRYKVTKRGQDVALRCDPISGHVSLYWYRQALGQGPEFLTYFNYEAQQDKSGLPNDRFSAERPEGSISTLTIQRTEQRDSAMYRCASSLRAGGDSPLHFGNGTRLTVT.

The chain employs TRBV23-1 and TRBJ1-6, with 8 positions matching TRBD1. TRBV23-1 has ORF status, its function being uncertain. The junction had 9 bases not matched to a gene; V was cut back by 4 bases and J by 7 bases. This CDR3 contains 16 residues. CDR3 amino acids: CASSRYRTGKNSPLHF. In DNA, the CDR3 is TGCGCCAGCAGTCGCTACAGGACAGGGAAAAATTCACCCCTCCACTTT.

The CDR3, as DNA: TGCGCCAGCAGTGTGGGACTCCTATTAAAGGAGGTAGCTAGCAATCAGCCCCAGCATTTT. This encodes CASSVGLLLKEVASNQPQHF. V and J are TRBV10-1 and TRBJ1-5, with a tentative D call TRBD1 (5 bases). V lost 4 bases to trimming and J lost 0 bases, with 25 bases between them. The CDR3 is 20 residues long. Germline CDR1 is WNHNN and CDR2 is SYGVQD (reference sequence).

The chain has TRBV28 and TRBJ1-5, with unresolved D. Germline V lookup: CDR1 MDHEN, CDR2 SYDVKM. Trimming left V 1 base short and J 7 bases short, with 5 bases between. The CDR3 has 12 amino acids. The CDR3 reads CASSLSGQPQHF. Here the CDR3 DNA reads TGTGCCAGCAGTTTATCGGGGCAGCCCCAGCATTTT.

The chain recombines TRBV7-9 with TRBJ2-7; 7 bases are a match to TRBD1. This CDR3 spans 15 amino acids. Germline V lookup: CDR1 SEHNR, CDR2 FQNEAQ (reference sequence). The V segment lost 1 base and the J segment 5 bases; nucleotides outside the gene matches: 8. The CDR3 DNA sequence: TGTGCCAGCAGCTTAGAGGCAGGGGGTAGGGACGAGCAGTACTTC. Its translation: CASSLEAGGRDEQYF.

The V and J genes are TRBV7-9 and TRBJ1-2; no clear D. Germline-derived CDR1 and CDR2 are SEHNR and FQNEAQ (reference sequence). The CDR3 extends over 14 amino acids. Trimming removed 0 bases from V and 5 bases from J, with 10 bases in between. The CDR3: CASSLAGSGYGYTF. In nucleotides, the CDR3 is TGTGCCAGCAGCTTAGCAGGCTCGGGGTATGGCTACACCTTC.

This chain connects TRBV2 to TRBJ1-3; D perhaps matches TRBD1 (5 bases). The V and J ends lost 7 bases and 0 bases respectively, with 19 bases between them. Germline V CDR1 and CDR2: SNHLY, FYNNEI. The CDR3 is 17 residues long. CDR3 DNA: TGTGCCAGCACTTCATACAGGAGCATAAACTCTGGAAACACCATATATTTT. Residues: CASTSYRSINSGNTIYF.

This clone was recorded a few times. V and J are TRBV27 and TRBJ2-2, with 15 bases matching TRBD2. This CDR3 has 15 amino acids. With 9 bases clipped from V and 7 bases from J, the junction kept 6 bases outside the gene matches. CDR1 and CDR2 from the germline V gene are MNHEY and SMNVEV (reference sequence). CDR3 region: CASGLAGGPVGELFF. Here the CDR3 DNA reads TGTGCCAGTGGACTAGCGGGAGGGCCAGTCGGGGAGCTGTTTTTT.

This clone has just a few counts. This chain uses TRBV21-1 with TRBJ2-7; no DNA check was done on the table's D call, TRBD1. TRBV21-1 is a pseudogene locus. This CDR3 comprises 19 residues. CDR3 loop: CASSKATGQGRPISYEQYF. CDR3 nucleotides: TGTGCCAGCAGCAAAGCGACGGGACAGGGGAGGCCTATCTCCTACGAGCAGTACTTC.

V gene TRBV28 combines with J gene TRBJ1-4; D might be TRBD1 (6 bases). The CDR3 is 16 amino acids. The ends were cut back, 5 bases at V and 6 bases at J, with 19 bases in the middle. Germline V gene lookup returns CDR1 MDHEN and CDR2 SYDVKM. The DNA for the CDR3 is TGTGCCAGCAGTCCTCCACAGGGTTCTTTTGATGAAAAACTGTTTTTT. Translation gives CASSPPQGSFDEKLFF.

In its sample, this clone was seen once. The chain couples TRBV5-5 to TRBJ2-5; 8 nucleotides match TRBD1. This CDR3 contains 16 residues. Germline V lookup: CDR1 SGHKS, CDR2 YYEKEE (reference sequence). The junction had 7 bases not matched to a gene; V was cut back by 1 base and J by 2 bases. The CDR3 DNA follows: TGTGCCAGCAGCTTGTCCCCGGGACAGGCACAAGAGACCCAGTACTTC. Amino acid sequence: CASSLSPGQAQETQYF. Full variable domain (remainder filled in from reference TRBV5-5 and TRBJ2-5): DAGVTQSPTHLIKTRGQQVTLRCSPISGHKSVSWYQQVLGQGPQFIFQYYEKEERGRGNFPDRFSARQFPNYSSELNVNALLLGDSALYLCASSLSPGQAQETQYFGPGTRLLVL.

The chain recombines TRBV5-1 with TRBJ2-7; the D gene is possibly TRBD1 (6 bases). CDR3 length: 17 residues. Trimming pared 4 bases from V and 1 base from J, leaving 21 bases between. Germline V gene sequence: CDR1 SGHRS, CDR2 YFSETQ. The CDR3 DNA follows: TGCGCCAGCAGCCTGGCCCTACAGGGCACCACTTCCTACGAGCAGTACTTC. Translated, it gives CASSLALQGTTSYEQYF.

The chain joins TRBV6-4 to TRBJ1-5; perhaps TRBD1 as D (6 bases). Trimming cost V 3 bases and J 5 bases, with 8 bases left between them. There are 13 residues in the CDR3. Germline assignment: CDR1 MRHNA and CDR2 SNTAGT. In DNA, the CDR3 is TGTGCCAGCAGTGAGGACAGTCATCAGCCCCAGCATTTT. It codes for CASSEDSHQPQHF.

V gene TRBV10-3 combines with J gene TRBJ2-5, with 9 positions matching TRBD1. The CDR3 consists of 14 residues. With V trimmed by 6 bases and J by 5 bases, 7 bases remained unmatched. Germline loops: CDR1 ENHRY, CDR2 SYGVKD. This CDR3 is CAISQTGGQETQYF. As DNA, the CDR3 is TGTGCCATCAGCCAGACAGGGGGTCAGGAGACCCAGTACTTC.

The genes are TRBV7-8 and TRBJ2-5; a possible D gene is TRBD2 (6 bases). The CDR3 is 16 amino acids. V gave up 2 bases and J gave up 2 bases, with 15 bases separating them. CDR1 is SGHVS and CDR2 is FQNEAQ in the germline V gene. The CDR3 DNA is TGTGCCAGCAGCTTACGGGGGTTGTGGGGGCAAGAGACCCAGTACTTC. It encodes CASSLRGLWGQETQYF.

The V and J genes are TRBV27 and TRBJ1-5, with D hard to call. Trimming pared 3 bases from V and 7 bases from J, leaving 10 bases between. CDR1 is MNHEY and CDR2 is SMNVEV in the germline V gene (reference sequence). This CDR3 spans 13 amino acids. The CDR3 DNA reads as TGTGCCAGCAGTTTTATCTCAGGACAGCCCCAGCATTTT. Its translation is CASSFISGQPQHF.

This sequence joins TRBV27 and TRBJ1-1; D gene uncertain. The CDR3 runs to 13 residues. Trimming removed 10 bases from V and 1 base from J, with 13 bases in between. CDR1 and CDR2 from the germline V gene are MNHEY and SMNVEV (reference sequence). The CDR3 bases are TGTGCCACCACTTCGTGGAGGAACACTGAAGCTTTCTTT. This codes for CATTSWRNTEAFF.

The V call is TRBV10-2, the J call TRBJ2-3; 8 positions agree with TRBD2. The junction had 4 bases not matched to a gene; V was cut back by 5 bases and J by 3 bases. Looked up from germline, CDR1 is WSHSY and CDR2 is SAAADI. This CDR3 is built from 14 residues. In nucleotides, the CDR3 is TGCGCCAGCAGTTTAGAGCGGGAGACAGATACGCAGTATTTT. This encodes CASSLERETDTQYF.

J is TRBJ1-2 and V is TRBV29-1; TRBD1 is a possible D gene (6 bases). V was trimmed by 7 bases and J by 1 base, leaving 16 bases between them. The CDR3 has 14 amino acids. Germline V gene lookup returns CDR1 SQVTM and CDR2 ANQGSEA. The CDR3 here is CSAGGGGFNYGYTF. The CDR3 DNA reads as TGCAGCGCCGGAGGGGGAGGGTTTAACTATGGCTACACCTTC.